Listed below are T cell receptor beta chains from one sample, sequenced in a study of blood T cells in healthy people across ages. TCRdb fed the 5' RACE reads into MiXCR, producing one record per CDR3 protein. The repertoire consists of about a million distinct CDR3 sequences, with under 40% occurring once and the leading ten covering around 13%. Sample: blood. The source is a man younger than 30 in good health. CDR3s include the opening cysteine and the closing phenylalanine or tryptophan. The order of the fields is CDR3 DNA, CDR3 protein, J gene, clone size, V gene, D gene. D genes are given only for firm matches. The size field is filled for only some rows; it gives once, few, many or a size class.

cdr3_nt: TGCGCCAGCGGAAACAGGGGAACGCTGGAGACCCAGTACTTC; cdr3_aa: CASGNRGTLETQYF; j_call: TRBJ2-5; clone_size: few; v_call: TRBV5-1; d_call: TRBD1
cdr3_nt: TGCAGCGTTGAGAGGCCTTTGAGCACTGAAGCTTTCTTT; cdr3_aa: CSVERPLSTEAFF; j_call: TRBJ1-1; clone_size: few; v_call: TRBV29-1; d_call: NA
cdr3_nt: TGCAGTGCTAGAGATCCCCAGGGAGTTCCAAAAGCTTTCTTT; cdr3_aa: CSARDPQGVPKAFF; j_call: TRBJ1-1; clone_size: few; v_call: TRBV20-1; d_call: NA
cdr3_nt: TGTGCCAGCAGTGTTATAGCGGTACAAGAGACCCAGTACTTC; cdr3_aa: CASSVIAVQETQYF; j_call: TRBJ2-5; clone_size: once; v_call: TRBV7-2; d_call: NA
cdr3_nt: TGCAGTGCAAATCAGGGCCCGCTACGGTCGAACACTGAAGCTTTCTTT; cdr3_aa: CSANQGPLRSNTEAFF; j_call: TRBJ1-1; clone_size: NA; v_call: TRBV20-1; d_call: NA
cdr3_nt: TGTGCCGTCAGTTCTAATAACTACGAGCAGTACTTC; cdr3_aa: CAVSSNNYEQYF; j_call: TRBJ2-7; clone_size: NA; v_call: TRBV10-3; d_call: NA
cdr3_nt: TGTGCCAGCAGTTACTCCTATTTAGGGCGAGCAGGGGCCAACGTCCTGACTTTC; cdr3_aa: CASSYSYLGRAGANVLTF; j_call: TRBJ2-6; clone_size: NA; v_call: TRBV6-5; d_call: NA
cdr3_nt: TGTGCCAGCAGCGTTTCACTAGCGGATGAGCAGTTCTTC; cdr3_aa: CASSVSLADEQFF; j_call: TRBJ2-1; clone_size: NA; v_call: TRBV9; d_call: TRBD2
cdr3_nt: TGTGCCAGCAGTCCGCCGAACCACGAGCAGTACTTC; cdr3_aa: CASSPPNHEQYF; j_call: TRBJ2-7; clone_size: few; v_call: TRBV6-6; d_call: NA
cdr3_nt: TGTGCCAGCGGGGCTTCGGAGAGCTCCTACAATGAGCAGTTCTTC; cdr3_aa: CASGASESSYNEQFF; j_call: TRBJ2-1; clone_size: few; v_call: TRBV7-9; d_call: NA
cdr3_nt: TGTGCCAGCAGCCCTCCCACGTCTAACAATGAGCAGTTCTTC; cdr3_aa: CASSPPTSNNEQFF; j_call: TRBJ2-1; clone_size: NA; v_call: TRBV9; d_call: NA
cdr3_nt: TGTGCCAGCAGCTTCCGGGACAGGGCTACCTACGAGCAGTACTTC; cdr3_aa: CASSFRDRATYEQYF; j_call: TRBJ2-7; clone_size: NA; v_call: TRBV21-1; d_call: NA
cdr3_nt: TGTGCCAGCAGCCCGGTAGTAGGGACTAGCGGGTACAATGAGCAGTTCTTC; cdr3_aa: CASSPVVGTSGYNEQFF; j_call: TRBJ2-1; clone_size: few; v_call: TRBV7-3; d_call: TRBD2
cdr3_nt: TGTGCCAGCAGTGTTTGGGGACTAGAATCAGATACGCAGTATTTT; cdr3_aa: CASSVWGLESDTQYF; j_call: TRBJ2-3; clone_size: few; v_call: TRBV2; d_call: TRBD2
cdr3_nt: TGTGCCAGCAGTGGCGGACTTGGCGATGAGCAGTACTTC; cdr3_aa: CASSGGLGDEQYF; j_call: TRBJ2-5; clone_size: NA; v_call: TRBV12-3/TRBV12-4; d_call: NA
cdr3_nt: TGCAGTGTTGTAATACTGGCTAGCGGGGCTTTCACAGATACGCAGTATTTT; cdr3_aa: CSVVILASGAFTDTQYF; j_call: TRBJ2-3; clone_size: few; v_call: TRBV20-1; d_call: TRBD2
cdr3_nt: TGTGCCACCCTCGGACAGGGGCCCTTTATTTACAATGAGCAGTTCTTC; cdr3_aa: CATLGQGPFIYNEQFF; j_call: TRBJ2-1; clone_size: few; v_call: TRBV19; d_call: TRBD1
cdr3_nt: TGTGCCAGCAGCTTAGAGGGGGCACGATTAGAGAACACCGGGGAGCTGTTTTTT; cdr3_aa: CASSLEGARLENTGELFF; j_call: TRBJ2-2; clone_size: few; v_call: TRBV11-2; d_call: NA
cdr3_nt: TGCAGTGCTAGTCTCCACTCGTTAGGAATGGAGCAGTACTTC; cdr3_aa: CSASLHSLGMEQYF; j_call: TRBJ2-5; clone_size: once; v_call: TRBV20-1; d_call: NA
cdr3_nt: TGTGCCAGCAGCTTGAAGGGGCTAATCTCCTACAATGAGCAGTTCTTC; cdr3_aa: CASSLKGLISYNEQFF; j_call: TRBJ2-1; clone_size: few; v_call: TRBV7-9; d_call: NA
cdr3_nt: TGTGCCAGCAGCCAAAATCCGGGGGACAATGAGCAGTTCTTC; cdr3_aa: CASSQNPGDNEQFF; j_call: TRBJ2-1; clone_size: NA; v_call: TRBV3-1; d_call: NA
cdr3_nt: TGTGCCAGCAGTGTTGTTCCCATCGGTATGCAGTATTTT; cdr3_aa: CASSVVPIGMQYF; j_call: TRBJ2-3; clone_size: NA; v_call: TRBV28; d_call: NA
cdr3_nt: TGTGCCAGCAGCGTAGATTTGGAATCGTGGCCGTGGGAGGATACGCAGTATTTT; cdr3_aa: CASSVDLESWPWEDTQYF; j_call: TRBJ2-3; clone_size: few; v_call: TRBV9; d_call: NA
cdr3_nt: TGTGCCAGCAGTCCCTACGGCGAGCAGTACTTC; cdr3_aa: CASSPYGEQYF; j_call: TRBJ2-7; clone_size: few; v_call: TRBV2; d_call: NA
cdr3_nt: TGTGCCAGCAGCTTCTTGGAAGAGGAGCGGGGAGTTTCTAGCACAGATACGCAGTATTTT; cdr3_aa: CASSFLEEERGVSSTDTQYF; j_call: TRBJ2-3; clone_size: NA; v_call: TRBV11-2; d_call: TRBD2
cdr3_nt: TGTGCCAGCAGTTCCGGGACAGGCCACACTGAAGCTTTCTTT; cdr3_aa: CASSSGTGHTEAFF; j_call: TRBJ1-1; clone_size: few; v_call: TRBV28; d_call: TRBD1
cdr3_nt: TGTGCCAGCAGCTGCCGAACCACGACAGAGCAGTTCTTC; cdr3_aa: CASSCRTTTEQFF; j_call: TRBJ2-1; clone_size: NA; v_call: TRBV7-3; d_call: NA
cdr3_nt: TGCAGCGGGACACGACAGCAGAACACTGAAGCTTTCTTT; cdr3_aa: CSGTRQQNTEAFF; j_call: TRBJ1-1; clone_size: NA; v_call: TRBV29-1; d_call: NA
cdr3_nt: TGCAGCGTTGATTACTCTGGTGGACAGGGAAAAACTGAAGCTTTCTTT; cdr3_aa: CSVDYSGGQGKTEAFF; j_call: TRBJ1-1; clone_size: few; v_call: TRBV29-1; d_call: TRBD1
cdr3_nt: TGCGCCAGCAGCCAAGCGGACCGGCGCCCCACAGATACGCAGTATTTT; cdr3_aa: CASSQADRRPTDTQYF; j_call: TRBJ2-3; clone_size: NA; v_call: TRBV4-3; d_call: NA
cdr3_nt: TGCGCCAGCAGCCTGACTAGCGGGGATAGCTCCTACAATGAGCAGTACTTC; cdr3_aa: CASSLTSGDSSYNEQYF; j_call: TRBJ2-5; clone_size: NA; v_call: TRBV5-1; d_call: TRBD2
cdr3_nt: TGTGCCAGCAGTTTCCTCGAGGGGGGAAGGGGCAATCAGCCCCAGCATTTT; cdr3_aa: CASSFLEGGRGNQPQHF; j_call: TRBJ1-5; clone_size: few; v_call: TRBV28; d_call: NA
cdr3_nt: TGCAGTGCTAGAGTTTCCGGGGGCGATAGGGGCTACACCTTC; cdr3_aa: CSARVSGGDRGYTF; j_call: TRBJ1-2; clone_size: few; v_call: TRBV20-1; d_call: NA
cdr3_nt: TGCGCCAGCAGCTTGGACGCTCCGCAGACCCAGTACTTC; cdr3_aa: CASSLDAPQTQYF; j_call: TRBJ2-5; clone_size: few; v_call: TRBV5-1; d_call: NA
cdr3_nt: TGTGCCAGCATGGACGGACCCTACAATGAGCAGTTCTTC; cdr3_aa: CASMDGPYNEQFF; j_call: TRBJ2-1; clone_size: many; v_call: TRBV6-2/TRBV6-3; d_call: NA
cdr3_nt: TGTGCCAGCAGCGTAGGGGGAGGTGGTGACCGCACAGATACGCAGTATTTT; cdr3_aa: CASSVGGGGDRTDTQYF; j_call: TRBJ2-3; clone_size: once; v_call: TRBV9; d_call: NA
cdr3_nt: TGTGCCAGCAGTCGGGGGGCCCGGACAGAGCAAAAAGAAGCTTTCTTT; cdr3_aa: CASSRGARTEQKEAFF; j_call: TRBJ1-1; clone_size: NA; v_call: TRBV27; d_call: NA
cdr3_nt: TGTGCCAGCAGCTTGGGGACCCAAGGGGGGACCCAGTACTTC; cdr3_aa: CASSLGTQGGTQYF; j_call: TRBJ2-5; clone_size: NA; v_call: TRBV7-9; d_call: NA
cdr3_nt: TGTGCCATCAGTACAGGGCAGGCCCTAGGGGAAAAACTGTTTTTT; cdr3_aa: CAISTGQALGEKLFF; j_call: TRBJ1-4; clone_size: NA; v_call: TRBV10-3; d_call: NA
cdr3_nt: TGTGCCAGCAGCCAAAGGGACAGGGCGTACACTGAAGCTTTCTTT; cdr3_aa: CASSQRDRAYTEAFF; j_call: TRBJ1-1; clone_size: few; v_call: TRBV7-2; d_call: TRBD1
cdr3_nt: TGTGCCAGCAGTTTAGGAGGGCAGTTGAATTCACCCCTCCACTTT; cdr3_aa: CASSLGGQLNSPLHF; j_call: TRBJ1-6; clone_size: NA; v_call: TRBV12-3/TRBV12-4; d_call: NA
cdr3_nt: TGCAGTGCTAGAGATCTATTAGCCAAAAACATTCAGTACTTC; cdr3_aa: CSARDLLAKNIQYF; j_call: TRBJ2-4; clone_size: NA; v_call: TRBV20-1; d_call: NA
cdr3_nt: TGTGCCAGCAGGCCGTTAGTGAGCTCCTACGAGCAGTACTTC; cdr3_aa: CASRPLVSSYEQYF; j_call: TRBJ2-7; clone_size: few; v_call: TRBV2; d_call: NA
cdr3_nt: TGTGCCAGCAGTTTGAGTCTCGGGGGGCCTAACAATGAGCAGTTCTTC; cdr3_aa: CASSLSLGGPNNEQFF; j_call: TRBJ2-1; clone_size: few; v_call: TRBV27; d_call: NA
cdr3_nt: TGTGCCAGCAGCTTAAATTGGCTCCACCTGAACACTGAAGCTTTCTTT; cdr3_aa: CASSLNWLHLNTEAFF; j_call: TRBJ1-1; clone_size: NA; v_call: TRBV7-3; d_call: NA
cdr3_nt: TGTGCCAGCTCACCAGGACAGTTTAATGAAAAACTGTTTTTT; cdr3_aa: CASSPGQFNEKLFF; j_call: TRBJ1-4; clone_size: NA; v_call: TRBV18; d_call: NA
cdr3_nt: TGTGCCAGCAGGCGACGAAACCGGGACAGCCTTAACTATGGCTACACCTTC; cdr3_aa: CASRRRNRDSLNYGYTF; j_call: TRBJ1-2; clone_size: few; v_call: TRBV6-2/TRBV6-3; d_call: TRBD1
cdr3_nt: TGCAGTGCGGCTAGCGGGGGCCCCCAAGAGACCCAGTACTTC; cdr3_aa: CSAASGGPQETQYF; j_call: TRBJ2-5; clone_size: NA; v_call: TRBV20-1; d_call: TRBD2
cdr3_nt: TGTGCCAGCAGCCGTGTGGGGGCGTGTGAAGCTTTCTTT; cdr3_aa: CASSRVGACEAFF; j_call: TRBJ1-1; clone_size: NA; v_call: TRBV11-2; d_call: NA
cdr3_nt: TGTGCCAGCAGCTTAGAGGACAGGGCTGGTGGCTACACCTTC; cdr3_aa: CASSLEDRAGGYTF; j_call: TRBJ1-2; clone_size: NA; v_call: TRBV11-2; d_call: TRBD1
cdr3_nt: TGCGCCAGCAGCTTGGGTCAGGCGTACCAAGAGACCCAGTACTTC; cdr3_aa: CASSLGQAYQETQYF; j_call: TRBJ2-5; clone_size: few; v_call: TRBV5-1; d_call: NA
cdr3_nt: TGCAGTGCTAGTTCTAGCGGGGGAAGGAATGAGCAGTTCTTC; cdr3_aa: CSASSSGGRNEQFF; j_call: TRBJ2-1; clone_size: few; v_call: TRBV20-1; d_call: TRBD2
cdr3_nt: TGTGCCAGCAGCCTCCAATACGAGACTGAAGCTTTCTTT; cdr3_aa: CASSLQYETEAFF; j_call: TRBJ1-1; clone_size: NA; v_call: TRBV6-5; d_call: NA